This is a list of T cell receptor beta chains from one sample in a study of shared clonotypes between healthy human individuals. Using immunoSEQ multiplex PCR, the repertoire was profiled, and TCRdb retains in-frame clones only, with some absent. The sample shows about 510,000 clones, around 74% of them seen only once. Material for sequencing was PBMCs. Receptors were obtained from a woman aged 40 to 49 in good health. Some clones in this sample may be carry-over from other donors' samples. The CDR3 runs from the conserved cysteine through the conserved F or W. The order of the fields is D gene, clone size, J gene, V gene, CDR3 protein, CDR3 DNA. The D gene is left open where the match is weak. Size is stated for part of the rows, as once, few or many counts, or as a class when the clone is expanded.

>-|-|TRBJ2-3|TRBV20-1
CSARAGSSQYF
TGCAGTGCCCGGGCCGGGAGTTCGCAGTATTTT
>-|-|TRBJ1-5|TRBV10-3
CAISRDGQPQHF
TGTGCCATCAGCAGGGATGGGCAGCCCCAGCATTTT
>TRBD2|-|TRBJ2-1|TRBV30
CAWTPSWASGNNEQFF
TGTGCCTGGACCCCTAGCTGGGCTAGCGGGAACAATGAGCAGTTCTTC
>-|-|TRBJ1-2|TRBV29-1
CSVLGGTYGYTF
TGCAGCGTTCTTGGAGGAACTTATGGCTACACCTTC
>TRBD1|-|TRBJ2-3|TRBV10-3
CAITGDRSTDTQYF
TGTGCCATCACCGGGGACAGGAGCACAGATACGCAGTATTTT
>-|-|TRBJ2-2|TRBV5-6
CASGRRAGELFF
TGTGCCAGCGGACGGAGGGCCGGGGAGCTGTTTTTT
>-|-|TRBJ2-4|TRBV7-4
CASSNDRSNIQYF
TGTGCCAGCAGCAACGACAGGTCCAACATTCAGTACTTC
>TRBD1|-|TRBJ1-4|TRBV6-5
CATSPHGQGVEKLFF
TGTGCCACTTCCCCTCACGGGCAGGGGGTGGAAAAACTGTTTTTT
>-|-|TRBJ1-3|TRBV7-9
CASSWDGSGNTIYF
TGTGCCAGCAGCTGGGACGGCTCTGGAAACACCATATATTTT
>TRBD2|-|TRBJ2-2|TRBV19
CASKAGGLLGELFF
TGTGCCAGTAAAGCGGGAGGGCTGCTCGGGGAGCTGTTTTTT
>TRBD1|-|TRBJ1-1|TRBV2
CASTLTTGGGWYTEAFF
TGTGCCAGCACCCTGACGACAGGGGGAGGTTGGTACACTGAAGCTTTCTTT
>-|-|TRBJ2-1|TRBV6-5
CASKDNSYNEQFF
TGTGCCAGCAAGGACAACTCCTACAATGAGCAGTTCTTC
>-|-|TRBJ2-2|TRBV5-4
CASRHNRANTGELFF
TGTGCCAGCAGACATAACAGGGCCAACACCGGGGAGCTGTTTTTT
>TRBD2|-|TRBJ2-1|TRBV4-2
CASSQDWAGGGQYGEQFF
TGTGCCAGCAGCCAAGATTGGGCGGGAGGAGGGCAATACGGTGAGCAGTTCTTC
>-|-|TRBJ2-7|TRBV11-2
CASSLVRAYEQYF
TGTGCCAGCAGCTTAGTCAGGGCCTACGAGCAGTACTTC
>TRBD1|few|TRBJ2-3|TRBV27
CASSTRTGGAPTDTQYF
TGTGCCAGCAGTACGCGGACAGGGGGCGCCCCCACAGATACGCAGTATTTT
>TRBD1|-|TRBJ1-1|TRBV18
CASSPDRDSEAFF
TGTGCCAGCTCACCCGACAGGGACAGTGAAGCTTTCTTT
>-|-|TRBJ1-1|TRBV19
CASSIWSSEVTEAFF
TGTGCCAGTAGTATATGGTCGTCGGAGGTCACTGAAGCTTTCTTT
>TRBD2|-|TRBJ2-3|TRBV27
CASSSRLAGTSGRITDTQYF
TGTGCCAGCAGTTCCCGATTAGCCGGGACTAGCGGGAGAATCACAGATACGCAGTATTTT
>TRBD2|-|TRBJ2-7|TRBV19
CASSVDGEGFEQYF
TGTGCCAGTAGTGTGGACGGGGAGGGATTCGAGCAGTACTTC
>-|-|TRBJ1-3|TRBV9
CASSVAPAGVGNTIYF
TGTGCCAGCAGCGTAGCCCCGGCAGGGGTTGGAAACACCATATATTTT
>-|-|TRBJ2-4|TRBV30
CAWSALASGDIQYF
TGTGCCTGGAGTGCCCTCGCGAGTGGGGACATTCAGTACTTC
>-|-|TRBJ2-7|TRBV7-2
CASSPRDGIYEQYF
TGTGCCAGCAGCCCCCGGGACGGTATCTACGAGCAGTACTTC
>TRBD1|-|TRBJ1-2|TRBV4-2
CASSRDRGEVDGYTF
TGTGCCAGCAGCCGAGACAGGGGGGAAGTGGATGGCTACACCTTC